The 23 T cell receptor beta chains below all came from one sample that was sequenced in a study of blood T cell repertoires in COVID-19. Clones were read by immunoSEQ multiplex PCR, and TCRdb kept only the in-frame ones, dropping some. The profile shows about 140,000 clones, 65% to 90% of them singletons. The sequenced sample was peripheral blood. The receptors were sampled from a human donor in a cohort sampled during active COVID-19.

Only one count was recorded for this clone. The CDR3 region has the DNA TGTGCCAGCAGTTACGAGACTGGTTACTACGAGCAGTACTTC. It encodes CASSYETGYYEQYF. This sequence joins TRBV6-2 or TRBV6-3 and TRBJ2-7; D uncertain. The CDR3 is 14 residues long. The germline V gene has CDR1 MNHEY and CDR2 SVGEGT. Between the trimmed V and J ends, which lost 2 bases and 3 bases, there was a span of 11 bases.

The rearrangement joins TRBV11-3 to TRBJ2-2, with 14 bases lining up with TRBD2. CDR3 length: 19 amino acids. Looked up from germline, CDR1 is SGHNT and CDR2 is YENEEA. V gave up 5 bases and J gave up 4 bases; unmatched junction bases: 12. The CDR3 here is CASSPGGTSGRFGTGELFF. CDR3 sequence (DNA): TGTGCCAGCAGCCCGGGGGGGACTAGCGGGAGATTCGGCACCGGGGAGCTGTTTTTT.

This chain uses TRBV14 with TRBJ1-3; 7 nucleotides agree with TRBD1. CDR1 and CDR2 from the germline V gene are SGHDN and FVKESK. The length of the CDR3 is 21 residues. The junction had 17 bases not matched to a gene; V was cut back by 0 bases and J by 0 bases. This chain's CDR3 is CASSQERQGGLVTNSGNTIYF. The CDR3 DNA sequence: TGTGCCAGCAGCCAAGAGAGACAGGGTGGTTTGGTGACAAACTCTGGAAACACCATATATTTT.

This chain links TRBV15 with TRBJ2-7; maybe TRBD1 (6 bases). Germline lookup yields CDR1 LNHNV and CDR2 YYDKDF (reference sequence). V was shortened by 0 bases and J by 2 bases, with 17 bases between the two germline ends. The CDR3 extends over 17 amino acids. The CDR3 here is CATSRDSRPGETYEQYF. The DNA for the CDR3 is TGTGCCACCAGCAGAGATTCGCGGCCAGGGGAGACCTACGAGCAGTACTTC.

The chain recombines TRBV6-2 or TRBV6-3 with TRBJ2-1, with 11 bases lining up with TRBD2. V shed 0 bases, J shed 5 bases, and the junction held 9 bases outside the gene matches. CDR1 MNHEY and CDR2 SVGEGT come from the germline V gene. The CDR3 totals 18 residues. CDR3 DNA: TGTGCCAGCAGTTACTCGAAGGTGCTAGCGGGAGGCGACAATGAGCAGTTCTTC. Its translation is CASSYSKVLAGGDNEQFF.

The chain uses TRBV10-3 and TRBJ2-3, with D tentatively TRBD1 (6 bases). Germline lookup yields CDR1 ENHRY and CDR2 SYGVKD. The length of the CDR3 is 15 residues. Trimming shortened V by 4 bases and J by 1 base, and 12 bases separated the two germline ends. The CDR3: CAISGGGPRTDTQYF. The CDR3 bases are TGTGCCATCAGTGGAGGGGGACCGCGCACAGATACGCAGTATTTT.

This chain connects TRBV11-2 to TRBJ1-2; D may be TRBD1 (5 bases). The CDR3 extends over 14 amino acids. Germline V gives CDR1 SGHAT, CDR2 FQNNGV. Trimming cost V 5 bases and J 5 bases, with 15 bases left between them. CDR3 amino acids: CASSPGRLGYGYTF. DNA for the CDR3: TGTGCCAGCAGCCCGGGACGACTAGGATATGGCTACACCTTC.

The rearrangement uses TRBV14 and TRBJ2-7, with TRBD2 as a possible D gene (6 bases). This CDR3 contains 14 residues. The V gene's germline CDR1 is SGHDN and CDR2 FVKESK. V lost 4 bases and J 5 bases, leaving 15 bases between the germline ends. The CDR3 region has the DNA TGTGCCAGCAGCCGCGGGAAGGGCGTCCACGAGCAGTACTTC. This gives the protein CASSRGKGVHEQYF.

This chain uses TRBV6-4 with TRBJ2-3, with D perhaps matching TRBD2 (6 bases). V was shortened by 4 bases and J by 0 bases, with 8 bases between the two germline ends. The CDR3 length is 14 residues. Germline CDR1 reads MRHNA; CDR2 reads SNTAGT. In DNA, the CDR3 is TGTGCCAGCAGTGTAGCGGCTAGCACAGATACGCAGTATTTT. Amino acids: CASSVAASTDTQYF.

The rearrangement joins TRBV9 to TRBJ2-7; TRBD2 matches at 7 bases. Losses at the gene ends were 3 bases for V and 2 bases for J; bases not matched to a gene: 8. CDR1 is SGDLS and CDR2 is YYNGEE in the germline V gene. The CDR3 is made up of 15 amino acids. The CDR3 here is CASSGEASGPYEQYF. CDR3 DNA: TGTGCCAGCAGCGGGGAGGCTAGCGGACCCTACGAGCAGTACTTC.

This clone is a singleton in its sample. The rearrangement uses TRBV28 and TRBJ1-5; D remains unclear. The V end lost 3 bases, the J end lost 5 bases, and 5 bases lay between the germline ends. This CDR3 has 12 amino acids. Germline V CDR1 and CDR2: MDHEN, SYDVKM. The CDR3 DNA sequence: TGTGCCAGCAGTTTTCGAGATCAGCCCCAGCATTTT. Protein sequence: CASSFRDQPQHF.

This chain joins TRBV7-2 and TRBJ2-3, with 9 bases identical to TRBD2. The CDR3 is 15 residues long. Germline V gene sequence: CDR1 SGHTA, CDR2 FQGNSA. J was trimmed by 5 bases and V by 5 bases; bases with no gene match: 8. The DNA for the CDR3 is TGTGCCAGCAGCCCCAGACTAGCGGAGCAAGATACGCAGTATTTT. Encoded protein: CASSPRLAEQDTQYF.

The sample holds one count of this clone. The chain uses TRBV29-1 and TRBJ1-2, with TRBD1 matching over 8 bases. This CDR3 region has 14 residues. V lost 2 bases, J lost 2 bases, and 4 bases stayed unmatched. Germline CDR1 reads SQVTM; CDR2 reads ANQGSEA. The CDR3 region is CSVERGQVNYGYTF. The CDR3 DNA reads as TGCAGCGTTGAAAGGGGACAGGTAAACTATGGCTACACCTTC.

This clone was detected a few times. This chain uses TRBV2 with TRBJ2-3; tentative D call: TRBD1 (5 bases). CDR1 and CDR2 (germline): SNHLY, FYNNEI. Trimming left V 6 bases short and J 2 bases short, with 18 bases between. The CDR3 loop spans 16 amino acids. The CDR3 DNA reads TGTGCCAGCAGGCATCGGCCAGGGATGAACACAGATACGCAGTATTTT. Protein product: CASRHRPGMNTDTQYF.

The rearrangement links TRBV2 to TRBJ2-7; TRBD1 aligns across 10 bases. This CDR3 region has 17 residues. The trim removed 8 bases at V and 6 bases at J, leaving 19 bases unmatched. The germline V gene encodes CDR1 SNHLY and CDR2 FYNNEI. In DNA, the CDR3 is TGTGCCAGCTTCCACACCGAGGACAGGGGGAGTGAGTGCGAGCAGTACTTC. Residues: CASFHTEDRGSECEQYF.

The rearrangement joins TRBV28 to TRBJ1-5; D remains unclear. The CDR3 loop spans 14 amino acids. The V gene lost 6 bases and the J gene lost 5 bases, with 14 bases spanning the gap. Per the germline V gene, CDR1 is MDHEN and CDR2 is SYDVKM. CDR3 nucleotides: TGTGCCAGCAGCCCCACAGTACTTTATCAGCCCCAGCATTTT. Its translation: CASSPTVLYQPQHF.

The chain employs TRBV10-3 and TRBJ2-7, with 14 nucleotides matching TRBD2. The CDR3 sequence is 14 residues long. V was pared by 6 bases and J by 7 bases, with 5 bases of the junction left unmatched. Germline V gene lookup returns CDR1 ENHRY and CDR2 SYGVKD. CDR3 loop: CAIRGLAGGGEQYF. In DNA form, the CDR3 reads TGTGCCATCAGAGGACTAGCGGGAGGTGGAGAGCAGTACTTC.

In the case of this clone: Other DNA sequences in this specimen translate into the identical CDR3. This chain links TRBV6-5 with TRBJ2-7; 9 nucleotides agree with TRBD1. V gave up 3 bases and J gave up 4 bases; unmatched junction bases: 4. The CDR3 covers 14 residues. Germline CDR1 MNHEY, CDR2 SVGAGI. The CDR3 region is CASSYFGQGYEQYF. The CDR3 DNA reads as TGTGCCAGCAGTTATTTCGGACAGGGGTACGAGCAGTACTTC.

The chain couples TRBV7-3 to TRBJ2-1; TRBD2 matches at 9 bases. CDR1 is SGHTA, CDR2 FQGTGA, per germline. The CDR3 has 15 residues. J lost 4 bases, V lost 3 bases, and 4 bases had no gene match. Written as DNA, the CDR3 is TGTGCCAGCAGCTTCTCCCTAGCGGGATACAATGAGCAGTTCTTC. Translated, it gives CASSFSLAGYNEQFF.

The V and J genes are TRBV29-1 and TRBJ2-7; 11 bases match TRBD2. The length of the CDR3 is 13 residues. J was trimmed by 3 bases and V by 7 bases; bases with no gene match: 5. Germline V gene sequence: CDR1 SQVTM, CDR2 ANQGSEA. As DNA, the CDR3 is TGCAGCGGTTTACTAGCGGGAGTCTACGAGCAGTACTTC. Translating gives CSGLLAGVYEQYF.

The chain is built from TRBV28 and TRBJ2-7, with 9 bases matching TRBD2. Germline assignment: CDR1 MDHEN and CDR2 SYDVKM. The V gene end was trimmed by 2 bases and the J gene end by 5 bases; junction bases not matched to a gene: 4. The CDR3 consists of 14 residues. CDR3 residues: CASSLPAGGNEQYF. In nucleotides, the CDR3 is TGTGCCAGCAGTTTACCAGCGGGGGGAAACGAGCAGTACTTC. The full variable domain, completed using reference TRBV28 and TRBJ2-7, is DVKVTQSSRYLVKRTGEKVFLECVQDMDHENMFWYRQDPGLGLRLIYFSYDVKMKEKGDIPEGYSVSREKKERFSLILESASTNQTSMYLCASSLPAGGNEQYFGPGTRLTVT.

This CDR3 reads CASRTGLGGYTF. The CDR3 nucleotides are TGTGCCAGCAGAACAGGGCTCGGTGGCTACACCTTC. The chain joins TRBV6-5 to TRBJ1-2, with D possibly being TRBD1 (6 bases). Germline V gene data show CDR1 as MNHEY and CDR2 as SVGAGI. Trimming took off 6 bases at V and 7 bases at J, with 12 bases between the two ends. The CDR3 extends over 12 amino acids.

V usage is TRBV19 and J usage is TRBJ2-7; 10 nucleotides align to TRBD2. Germline CDR1 and CDR2: LNHDA and SQIVND (reference sequence). CDR3 length: 18 residues. V trimming: 3 bases; J trimming: 4 bases; junction bases outside the gene matches: 15. CDR3 sequence reads: CASSMGGKFRTSGYEQYF. In DNA, the CDR3 is TGTGCCAGTAGTATGGGTGGTAAGTTTCGGACTAGCGGTTACGAGCAGTACTTC.